The 4 T cell receptor beta chains reported below all come from one sample, sequenced in a study of cytomegalovirus exposure and HLA in healthy donors. Researchers ran the PCR with 60 Vbeta and 13 Jbeta primers. The protocol was immunoSEQ multiplex PCR, while the TCRdb copy is restricted to in-frame clones and leaves out a portion. The sample consists of 100,000 to 150,000 clones, more than 75% of them appearing once. The sequenced sample was PBMCs. These receptors were obtained from a man aged 30 to 45 in good health and CMV-seropositive.

The chain links TRBV5-5 to TRBJ2-7; maybe TRBD2 (7 bases). Germline V gene sequence: CDR1 SGHKS, CDR2 YYEKEE (reference sequence). V lost 6 bases, J lost 5 bases, and 15 bases lay in between. The CDR3 is 13 residues long. CDR3 sequence reads: CASTMGGQNEQYF. In DNA, the CDR3 is TGTGCCAGCACTATGGGGGGGCAGAACGAGCAGTACTTC.

This clone was seen a few times. Other DNA sequences of this sample code for an identical CDR3. The chain has TRBV30 and TRBJ2-7; TRBD1 matches 7 bases. The germline V gene encodes CDR1 GTSNPN and CDR2 SVGIG (reference sequence). V gave up 3 bases and J gave up 3 bases; unmatched junction bases: 5. The CDR3 spans 13 residues. CDR3: CAWSGAGGYEQYF. CDR3 coding DNA: TGTGCCTGGAGCGGAGCAGGGGGCTACGAGCAGTACTTC.

A note on this clone: Because the CDR3's place on the DNA is in doubt, the DNA is left out and the CDR3 is given as listed by TCRdb. This chain joins TRBV6-4 and TRBJ2-1; TRBD2, as called in the table, went unchecked against the DNA. CDR1 and CDR2 from the germline V gene are MRHNA and SNTAGT. The CDR3 has 15 residues if both end residues are counted. This CDR3 is CASSILAGGYNEQFF.

This chain connects TRBV4-2 to TRBJ2-2; 10 bases fit TRBD1. CDR3 length: 16 amino acids. V lost 2 bases to trimming and J lost 9 bases; unmatched junction nucleotides: 9. The germline CDR1 and CDR2 sequences are LGHNA and YNFKEQ. The CDR3 reads CASSQPGTGAGRELFF. CDR3 nucleotides: TGTGCCAGCAGCCAACCCGGGACAGGGGCCGGGAGGGAGCTGTTTTTT.